The clone carrying this T cell receptor beta chain was seen a few times. Its target is unknown. Trimming stripped 6 bases from V and 3 bases from J, with 14 bases between. Germline V lookup: CDR1 MDHEN, CDR2 SYDVKM. The CDR3 is 14 amino acids. Primers included in the PCR were 60 Vbeta and 13 Jbeta primers. TCRdb keeps only in-frame clones here, not all; method: immunoSEQ multiplex PCR. The sample contains 140,000 to 150,000 clones, around 80% of which appear only once. This specimen comes from a study of cytomegalovirus exposure and HLA in healthy donors. Study-wide results and caveats: In vitro data verified a few CMV-associated chains as specific for CMV antigens.

The source is a female donor in good health and CMV-seronegative. V is TRBV28 and J is TRBJ1-1, with D unclear. The sample comprised PBMCs. CDR3 nucleotides: TGTGCCAGCAGACAAACTGGAGGATACACTGAAGCTTTCTTT. Translated, it gives CASRQTGGYTEAFF.